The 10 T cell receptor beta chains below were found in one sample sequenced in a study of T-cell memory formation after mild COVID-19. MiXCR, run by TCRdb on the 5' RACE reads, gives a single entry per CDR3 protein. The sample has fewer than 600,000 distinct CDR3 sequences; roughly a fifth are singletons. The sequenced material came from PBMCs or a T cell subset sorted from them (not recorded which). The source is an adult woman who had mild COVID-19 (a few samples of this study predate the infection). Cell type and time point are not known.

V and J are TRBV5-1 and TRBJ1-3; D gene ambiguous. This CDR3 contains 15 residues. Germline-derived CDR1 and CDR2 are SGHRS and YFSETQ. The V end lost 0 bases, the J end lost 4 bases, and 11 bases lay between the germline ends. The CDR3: CASSLEFRWGNTIYF. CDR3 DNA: TGCGCCAGCAGCTTGGAGTTCCGGTGGGGAAACACCATATATTTT.

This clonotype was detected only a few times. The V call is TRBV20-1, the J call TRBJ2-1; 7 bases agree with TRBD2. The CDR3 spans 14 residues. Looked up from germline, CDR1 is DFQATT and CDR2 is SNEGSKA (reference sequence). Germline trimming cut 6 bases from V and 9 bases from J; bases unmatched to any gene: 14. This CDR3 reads CSARPRTRMAEQFF. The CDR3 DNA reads TGCAGTGCGAGGCCCAGGACTAGGATGGCTGAGCAGTTCTTC.

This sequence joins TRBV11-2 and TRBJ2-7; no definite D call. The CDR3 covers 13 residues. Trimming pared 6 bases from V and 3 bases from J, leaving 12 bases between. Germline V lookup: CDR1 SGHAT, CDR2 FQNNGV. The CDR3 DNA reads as TGTGCCAGCAGTTCCACCACCTACTACGAGCAGTACTTC. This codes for CASSSTTYYEQYF.

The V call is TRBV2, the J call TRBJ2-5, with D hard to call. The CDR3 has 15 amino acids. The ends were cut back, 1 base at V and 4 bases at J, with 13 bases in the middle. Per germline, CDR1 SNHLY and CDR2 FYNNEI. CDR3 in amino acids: CASSEELVSGETQYF. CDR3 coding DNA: TGTGCCAGCAGTGAAGAGCTAGTTTCTGGAGAGACCCAGTACTTC.

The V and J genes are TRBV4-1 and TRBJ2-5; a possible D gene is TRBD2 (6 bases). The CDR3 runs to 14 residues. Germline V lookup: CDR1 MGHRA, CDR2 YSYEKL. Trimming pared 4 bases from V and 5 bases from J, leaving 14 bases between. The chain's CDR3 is CASSRGLLRETQYF. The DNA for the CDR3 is TGCGCCAGCAGCCGGGGACTCCTTAGGGAGACCCAGTACTTC.

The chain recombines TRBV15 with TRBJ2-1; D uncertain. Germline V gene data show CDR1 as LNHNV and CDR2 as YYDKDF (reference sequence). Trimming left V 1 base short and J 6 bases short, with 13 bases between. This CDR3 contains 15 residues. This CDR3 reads CATSRAARKVNEQFF. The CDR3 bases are TGTGCCACCAGCAGAGCGGCTAGAAAGGTCAATGAGCAGTTCTTC.

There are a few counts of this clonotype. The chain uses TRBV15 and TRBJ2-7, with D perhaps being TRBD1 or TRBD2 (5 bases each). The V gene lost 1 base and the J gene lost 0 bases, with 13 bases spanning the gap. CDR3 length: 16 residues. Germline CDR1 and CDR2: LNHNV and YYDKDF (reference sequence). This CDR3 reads CATSRVLGVGSYEQYF. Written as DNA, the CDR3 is TGTGCCACCAGCAGAGTTCTGGGGGTTGGCTCCTACGAGCAGTACTTC.

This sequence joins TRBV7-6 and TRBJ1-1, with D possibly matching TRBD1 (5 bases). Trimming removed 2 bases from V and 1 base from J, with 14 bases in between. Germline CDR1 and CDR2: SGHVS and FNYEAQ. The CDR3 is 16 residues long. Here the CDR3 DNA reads TGTGCCAGCAGCTTAATGGGCAGGAGGGGGAACACTGAAGCTTTCTTT. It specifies CASSLMGRRGNTEAFF.

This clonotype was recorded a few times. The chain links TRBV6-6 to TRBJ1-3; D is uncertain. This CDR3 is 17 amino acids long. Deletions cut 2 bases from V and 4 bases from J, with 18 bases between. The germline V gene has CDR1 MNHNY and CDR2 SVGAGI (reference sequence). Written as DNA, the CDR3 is TGTGCCAGCAGTTACCGGGTCCAGGTATACCTCGGAAACACCATATATTTT. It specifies CASSYRVQVYLGNTIYF.

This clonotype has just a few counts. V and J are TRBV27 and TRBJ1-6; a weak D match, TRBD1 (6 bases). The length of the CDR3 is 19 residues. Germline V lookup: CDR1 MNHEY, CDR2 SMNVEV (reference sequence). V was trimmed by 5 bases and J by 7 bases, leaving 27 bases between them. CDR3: CASSHKQGGHTGWNSPLHF. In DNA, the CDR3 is TGTGCCAGCAGTCACAAACAGGGAGGCCATACCGGTTGGAATTCACCCCTCCACTTT.